A selection of T cell receptor beta chains follows, all from one sample in a study of graft-versus-host responses after intestinal transplantation. Sequencing was performed with immunoSEQ multiplex PCR; in TCRdb, only in-frame clones are kept and a portion is missing. The data hold about 38,000 clones, with less than 90% observed a single time. This material consisted of PBMCs, taken roughly 34 months after transplant. Every receptor here comes from a human patient who received an intestinal transplant, so some T cells may come from the graft donor. Each CDR3 is given with its conserved first and last residue. A D gene is named only where the DNA matches it firmly. The size of a clone is reported for some rows only, either as once, few or many, or as a class for expanded clones.

v_gene	d_gene	abundance	j_gene	CDR3aa	CDR3nt
TRBV10-3	-	-	TRBJ1-2	CAISEYAEPYGYTF	TGTGCCATCAGTGAGTATGCTGAGCCCTATGGCTACACCTTC
TRBV7-2	-	-	TRBJ2-7	CASSPYPSSYEQYF	TGTGCCAGCAGCCCTTACCCCAGCTCCTACGAGCAGTACTTC
TRBV19	TRBD1	-	TRBJ1-5	CASSTGQGGQPQHF	TGTGCCAGTAGTACGGGACAGGGTGGTCAGCCCCAGCATTTT
TRBV28	TRBD1	few	TRBJ2-7	CASSIQGAPSYEQYF	TGTGCCAGCAGTATCCAGGGGGCGCCGAGCTACGAGCAGTACTTC
TRBV28	-	-	TRBJ2-7	CASSSPTEGSSYEQYF	TGTGCCAGCAGTTCCCCGACAGAGGGGAGCTCCTACGAGCAGTACTTC
TRBV7-2	-	-	TRBJ2-1	CASSPIPGQFF	TGTGCCAGCAGCCCTATACCAGGTCAGTTCTTC
TRBV15	-	once	TRBJ1-4	CATSRGTGTNEKLFF	TGTGCCACCAGCAGGGGAACAGGGACTAATGAAAAACTGTTTTTT
TRBV2	TRBD2	-	TRBJ2-7	CASSLAGGYYEQYF	TGTGCCAGCAGTCTAGCGGGAGGATACTACGAGCAGTACTTC
TRBV11-2	TRBD2	-	TRBJ2-7	CASSFNSGRSYEQYF	TGTGCCAGCAGCTTTAATAGCGGGAGGTCGTACGAGCAGTACTTC
TRBV19	-	-	TRBJ2-7	CASSIGTDTYEQYF	TGTGCCAGTAGTATTGGGACTGATACCTACGAGCAGTACTTC
TRBV14	-	once	TRBJ2-1	CASSQVGGLGYEQFF	TGTGCCAGCAGCCAAGTTGGTGGGCTGGGTTATGAGCAGTTCTTC
TRBV9	TRBD1	-	TRBJ2-2	CASSPRQGSNTGELFF	TGTGCCAGCAGCCCACGACAGGGTTCGAACACCGGGGAGCTGTTTTTT
TRBV5-1	-	-	TRBJ2-7	CASSLDVGSYEQYF	TGCGCCAGCAGCTTGGACGTGGGGTCCTACGAGCAGTACTTC
TRBV4-2	-	-	TRBJ1-6	CASSQEEGETDSPLHF	TGTGCCAGCAGCCAAGAAGAAGGGGAGACGGATTCACCCCTCCACTTT
TRBV25-1	-	-	TRBJ1-2	CASSDLNYGYTF	TGTGCCAGCAGTGATCTTAACTATGGCTACACCTTC
TRBV27	-	-	TRBJ1-3	CASSSTGGRTIYF	TGTGCCAGCAGTTCGACAGGCGGTAGAACCATATATTTT
TRBV6-1	TRBD1	-	TRBJ1-1	CASRDRENTEAFF	TGTGCCAGCCGGGACAGGGAGAACACTGAAGCTTTCTTT
TRBV9	TRBD2	-	TRBJ2-3	CASSVDPPGLVADTQYF	TGTGCCAGCAGCGTTGATCCTCCGGGACTAGTTGCAGATACGCAGTATTTT
TRBV5-1	-	few	TRBJ1-2	CASSLGDYGYTF	TGCGCCAGCAGCTTGGGGGACTATGGCTACACCTTC
TRBV29-1	-	few	TRBJ1-2	CSLMGPHRANYGYTF	TGCAGCTTGATGGGTCCACATAGAGCTAACTATGGCTACACCTTC
TRBV4-2	TRBD2	-	TRBJ2-7	CASSPGNSGRAYEQYF	TGTGCCAGCAGCCCAGGAAATAGCGGGAGGGCCTACGAGCAGTACTTC
TRBV5-1	-	-	TRBJ2-1	CASSPLPESYNEQFF	TGCGCCAGCAGCCCATTGCCGGAGTCTTACAATGAGCAGTTCTTC